This TCR beta chain was captured in a study of neurological immune-mediated disorders. Every sequencing run gave over 190 million TCR-beta sequences, taken from 15-18 subjects. In TCRdb, the 5' RACE reads were re-called with MiXCR into one record per CDR3 protein. The sample has about 66,000 distinct CDR3 sequences, around 3% seen once. V lost 5 bases, J lost 5 bases, and 5 bases stayed unmatched. The CDR3 consists of 14 residues. This clonotype was counted ten times or more. Its antigen remains unidentified. Overall study findings and caveats: One related-CDR3 cluster, found by phylogenetic grouping, held repertoires of 18 of 34 multiple sclerosis patients and is a possible signature. Patients with HTLV-1-associated myelopathy showed the most TCR clonal expansion. Those with multiple sclerosis showed the least, falling below healthy controls.

Sequencing input: PBMCs. The origin of this receptor is a man aged 40-50 years with multiple sclerosis. The chain joins TRBV12-3 or TRBV12-4 to TRBJ2-1; 8 bases are shared with TRBD2. The CDR3 spells CASSRSGSNNEQFF. The CDR3 bases are TGTGCCAGCAGTCGGAGCGGGAGCAACAATGAGCAGTTCTTC.